This passage covers 18 T cell receptor delta chains from one sample sequenced in a study of γδ T cells in repeated Plasmodium falciparum infection. Gammadelta T cells were flow-sorted from PBMC into Vgamma9/Vdelta2+ and Vdelta2-negative populations for bulk analysis. TCRdb repeated clone calling on the multiplex PCR reads with CATT. Of tens of thousands of delta-chain clones listed, over 0.9% are singletons. Sequenced: gamma-delta T cells from blood. The receptors were sampled from a pool of human donors (malaria-infected and uninfected, not separated).

This clone was observed many times. The rearrangement uses TRDV1 and TRDJ1, with D possibly matching TRDD3 (6 bases). CDR1 and CDR2 from the germline V gene are TSWWSYY and QGS. V lost 3 bases and J lost 4, with 15 bases in between. The CDR3 loop spans 15 amino acids. DNA of the CDR3: TGTGCTCTTGGGGATTTTCGGTGGGGGGGCGATAAACTCATCTTT. As protein: CALGDFRWGGDKLIF.

This clone was detected a few times. The protein TCRdb gives is from a much larger clone and does not agree with this DNA's translation at residue 8, likely a read error; the protein shown here comes from the DNA. This sequence joins TRDV1 and TRDJ2; D might be TRDD2 or TRDD3, each matching 5 bases. In germline, CDR1 is TSWWSYY, CDR2 QGS. V lost 9 bases, J lost 4 bases, and 18 bases lay in between. The CDR3 extends over 15 amino acids. The CDR3 coding sequence is TGTGCTCTGACCTACGAAGGGATGTCGACAGCACAACTCTTCTTT. Translating gives CALTYEGMSTAQLFF.

This clone was detected a few times. The protein TCRdb lists belongs to a much larger clone and differs from this DNA's translation at residue 17, which points to a read error; the protein shown is made from the DNA. As DNA, the CDR3 is TGTGCCTGTGACTACTGGGGGACTAAGCCTTCATACACCGATAAACTCACCTTT. Its protein product is CACDYWGTKPSYTDKLTF. There is no J gene call, but TRDV2 is given as the V gene; the listed D gene, TRDD3, was not tested against the DNA. Germline V CDR1 and CDR2: GEAIGNYY, EKD. The CDR3 totals 18 residues.

About this clone: TCRdb records a much larger clone's protein for this DNA, with a difference at residue 15 that likely arises from a read error; the protein given is the translation of the DNA. In DNA form, the CDR3 reads TGTGCTCTTGGGGAACTAGTTCACGAGAGCTGTGGGGATACAGAACTCATCTTT. Its translation is CALGELVHESCGDTELIF. The chain employs TRDV1 and TRDJ1, with 8 bases aligning to TRDD3. As TCRdb names no J gene, one was assigned here on the basis of a DNA match to germline. Germline assignment: CDR1 TSWWSYY and CDR2 QGS. There are 18 residues in the CDR3. The trim removed 0 bases at V and 9 bases at J, leaving 18 bases unmatched.

Regarding this clone: The mismatch at residue 19 between this DNA's translation and the TCRdb protein of a much larger clone likely reflects a read error; the protein shown is translated from the DNA. This sequence joins TRDV1 and TRDJ1; TRDD3 agrees at 13 bases. The CDR3 is 24 amino acids. Germline CDR1 is TSWWSYY and CDR2 is QGS. V trimming: 1 base; J trimming: 4 bases; junction bases outside the gene matches: 27. Written as DNA, the CDR3 is TGTGCTCTTGGGGAACGGGACTCCCTAAATCATTTACTGGGGGATACGGTGAACAACGATAAACTCATCTTT. It translates to CALGERDSLNHLLGDTVNNDKLIF.

Concerning this clone itself: The protein held in TCRdb is that of a much larger clone and does not match this DNA's translation at residue 16, likely because of a read error; the protein shown is translated from the DNA. This rearrangement joins TRAV38-2/DV8 to TRDJ1, with 7 bases identical to TRDD3. TCRdb does not report a J gene; here it was assigned by matching the DNA to germline references. Germline CDR1 is TSESDYY and CDR2 is QEAYKQQN. There are 24 residues in the CDR3. The J segment lost 1 base and the V segment lost 1 base, leaving 31 bases of the junction unmatched. In DNA form, the CDR3 reads TGTGCTTATAGGAGCACCCCGCGGCTACGTGGCCTCCCTGGGGGCCAGCCTTTCACCGATAAACTCATCTTT. This encodes CAYRSTPRLRGLPGGQPFTDKLIF.

Only a few counts were recorded for this clone. TCRdb's protein, taken from a much larger clone, differs from this DNA's translation at residue 12, likely owing to a read error; the protein displayed comes from the DNA. The genes are TRDV1 and TRDJ1; 12 bases map to TRDD3. Matching the DNA to germline supplied the J gene, which TCRdb does not give. Germline assignment: CDR1 TSWWSYY and CDR2 QGS. Trimming at V came to 2 bases and at J to 3 bases, leaving 22 bases not matched to a gene. The CDR3 is 22 residues long. CDR3 sequence: CALGERLVPRVAGGYASDKLIF. The CDR3 DNA reads TGTGCTCTTGGGGAAAGACTCGTCCCTCGGGTTGCTGGGGGATACGCGTCCGATAAACTCATCTTT.

The sample holds a few counts of this clone. Translating this DNA gives a protein that differs at residue 6 from the TCRdb one, which belongs to a much larger clone; a read error is likely, and the protein shown is this translation. The rearrangement joins TRDV1 to TRDJ1; 8 bases match TRDD3. This CDR3 spans 19 amino acids. In germline, CDR1 is TSWWSYY, CDR2 QGS. Germline trimming cut 3 bases from V and 0 bases from J; bases unmatched to any gene: 15. CDR3 in amino acids: CALGDPYHYRGGYTDKLIF. DNA of the CDR3: TGTGCTCTTGGGGACCCCTACCACTACCGTGGGGGATACACCGATAAACTCATCTTT.

Details on this clone: A far larger clone is one nucleotide away, so this likely arose from a read error. Other DNA sequences in this sample translate to the same CDR3. This CDR3 reads CALGIGPTRLPYTDKLIF. Here the CDR3 DNA reads TGTGCTCTTGGGATCGGACCTACGCGTCTACCTTACACCGATAAACTCATCTTT. The rearrangement joins TRDV1 to TRDJ1, with D maybe TRDD2 (5 bases). The J gene, absent from TCRdb, was called here by matching the DNA to germline. CDR1 TSWWSYY and CDR2 QGS come from the germline V gene. The CDR3 runs to 18 residues. Trimming pared 5 bases from V and 0 bases from J, leaving 22 bases between.

This clone was counted between two and nine times. The protein TCRdb lists belongs to a much larger clone and differs from this DNA's translation at residue 6, which points to a read error; the protein shown is made from the DNA. The chain carries TRDV1 and TRDJ1; 10 bases fit TRDD3. Matching the DNA to germline supplied the J gene, which TCRdb does not give. The germline V gene encodes CDR1 TSWWSYY and CDR2 QGS. V lost 8 bases and J lost 5; bases outside the gene matches: 20. The CDR3 loop spans 18 amino acids. The CDR3 is CALLHPLGRGGYPDKLIF. The CDR3 bases are TGTGCTCTTCTCCACCCCCTTGGGCGTGGGGGATACCCTGATAAACTCATCTTT.

This clone was detected a few times. A far more abundant clone sits one base away, making this likely a read error. Other DNA sequences in the sample encode the same CDR3. The chain carries TRDV2 and TRDJ1, with TRDD3 matching 9 bases. TCRdb gives no J gene; it was assigned here by matching the DNA to germline. The ends lost 4 bases at V and 1 base at J; junction bases unmatched: 9. Germline-derived CDR1 and CDR2 are GEAIGNYY and EKD. This CDR3 spans 16 amino acids. This chain's CDR3 is CACDRLGDTRTDKLIF. CDR3 in DNA: TGTGCCTGTGATCGACTGGGGGACACTCGCACCGATAAACTCATCTTT.

About this clone: TCRdb records a much larger clone's protein for this DNA, with a difference at residue 14 that likely arises from a read error; the protein given is the translation of the DNA. The chain joins TRDV1 to TRDJ1; 8 nucleotides align to TRDD3. Losses at the gene ends were 4 bases for V and 8 bases for J; bases not matched to a gene: 21. There are 18 residues in the CDR3. CDR1 and CDR2 from the germline V gene are TSWWSYY and QGS. The CDR3 nucleotides read TGTGCTCTTGGGGCTCTTCCAATACTTACTGGGGGCCCCCCAAAACTCATCTTT. This encodes CALGALPILTGGPPKLIF.

This clone has more than one count but fewer than ten. The protein TCRdb lists belongs to a much larger clone and differs from this DNA's translation at residue 17, which points to a read error; the protein shown is made from the DNA. The CDR3: CALGELGKWWASRDDKPIF. Here the CDR3 DNA reads TGTGCTCTTGGGGAACTGGGAAAATGGTGGGCCTCCCGGGACGATAAACCCATCTTT. This chain joins TRDV1 and TRDJ1, with D hard to call. Germline V gene lookup returns CDR1 TSWWSYY and CDR2 QGS. The CDR3 totals 19 residues.

In regard to this clone: A read error likely explains why the TCRdb protein, taken from a much larger clone, differs from this DNA's translation at residue 9; the protein shown is translated from the DNA. The chain is built from TRDV1 and TRDJ1; D is uncertain. As TCRdb names no J gene, one was assigned here on the basis of a DNA match to germline. Trimming pared 2 bases from V and 8 bases from J, leaving 21 bases between. CDR1 and CDR2 (germline): TSWWSYY, QGS. This CDR3 has 16 amino acids. This CDR3 reads CALGEKFQQDGGKLIF. The CDR3 nucleotides are TGTGCTCTTGGGGAAAAGTTTCAACAGGACGGTGGGAAACTCATCTTT.

Concerning this clone: The TCRdb protein, from a much larger clone, departs from this DNA's translation at residue 15, likely by read error; the protein shown derives from the DNA. This sequence joins TRDV1 and TRDJ1; 8 nucleotides line up with TRDD3. CDR1 is TSWWSYY, CDR2 QGS, per germline. The CDR3 is 18 amino acids. This CDR3 reads CALGEARTRDGGCDRLIF. CDR3 coding DNA: TGTGCTCTTGGGGAAGCTCGAACGAGGGATGGGGGATGCGATAGACTCATCTTT.

This clone was seen repeatedly, ten times or more. The genes are TRDV1 and TRDJ1, with D possibly matching TRDD3 (5 bases). There are 17 residues in the CDR3. V was cut by 1 base and J by 0 bases, with 15 bases left in between. Germline V CDR1 and CDR2: TSWWSYY, QGS. The CDR3 region is CALGEPHFPGYTDKLIF. In nucleotides, the CDR3 is TGTGCTCTTGGGGAACCGCATTTTCCGGGATACACCGATAAACTCATCTTT.

A few counts support this clone. The TCRdb protein comes from a much larger clone and disagrees with this DNA's translation at residue 10, likely due to a read error; the protein given here is derived from the DNA. V and J are TRDV2 and TRDJ1; D is unclear. Matching the DNA to germline supplied the J gene, which TCRdb does not give. The CDR3 is made up of 16 amino acids. Between the trimmed V and J ends, which lost 0 bases and 1 base, there was a span of 14 bases. Germline V lookup: CDR1 GEAIGNYY, CDR2 EKD. In DNA form, the CDR3 reads TGTGCCTGTGACACCGTCGGGAACCTGTGCACCGATAAACTCATCTTT. Translation: CACDTVGNLCTDKLIF.

This clone was detected a few times. With a far larger clone one base away, a read error is the likely cause. This specimen includes other DNA sequences encoding the same CDR3. This sequence joins TRDV2 and TRDJ1; no reliable D call. The CDR3 covers 16 residues. Germline values: CDR1 GEAIGNYY, CDR2 EKD. CDR3 residues: CACDTHLTKNTDKLIF. Written as DNA, the CDR3 is TGTGCCTGTGACACCCACCTGACAAAAAACACCGATAAGCTCATCTTT.